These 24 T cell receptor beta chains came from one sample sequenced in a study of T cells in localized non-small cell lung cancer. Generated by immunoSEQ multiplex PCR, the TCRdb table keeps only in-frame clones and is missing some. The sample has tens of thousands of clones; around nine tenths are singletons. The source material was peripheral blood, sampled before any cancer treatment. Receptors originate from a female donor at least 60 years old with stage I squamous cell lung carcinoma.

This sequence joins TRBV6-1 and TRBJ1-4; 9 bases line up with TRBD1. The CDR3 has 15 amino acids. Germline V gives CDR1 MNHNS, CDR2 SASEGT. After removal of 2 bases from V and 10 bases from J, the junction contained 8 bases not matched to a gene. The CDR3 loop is CASSEIGQGPGKLFF. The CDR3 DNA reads TGTGCCAGCAGTGAAATCGGACAGGGGCCGGGAAAACTGTTTTTT.

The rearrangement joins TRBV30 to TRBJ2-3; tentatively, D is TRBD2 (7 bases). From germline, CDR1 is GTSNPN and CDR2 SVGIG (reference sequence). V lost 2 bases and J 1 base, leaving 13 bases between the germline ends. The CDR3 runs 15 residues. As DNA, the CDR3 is TGTGCCTGGAGTACGGGGAGGGGGGGCACAGATACGCAGTATTTT. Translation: CAWSTGRGGTDTQYF.

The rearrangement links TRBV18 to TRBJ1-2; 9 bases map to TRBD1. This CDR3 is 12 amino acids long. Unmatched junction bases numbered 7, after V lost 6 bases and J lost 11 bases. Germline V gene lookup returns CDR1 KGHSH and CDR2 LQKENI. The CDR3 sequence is CASSRDREDYTF. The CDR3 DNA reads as TGTGCCAGCTCCCGGGACAGGGAAGATTACACCTTC.

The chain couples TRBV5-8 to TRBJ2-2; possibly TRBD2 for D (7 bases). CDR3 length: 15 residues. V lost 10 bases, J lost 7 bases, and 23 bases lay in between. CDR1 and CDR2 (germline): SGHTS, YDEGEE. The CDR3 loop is CAHPKLAKGVGELFF. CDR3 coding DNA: TGTGCCCATCCGAAACTAGCGAAGGGGGTCGGGGAGCTGTTTTTT.

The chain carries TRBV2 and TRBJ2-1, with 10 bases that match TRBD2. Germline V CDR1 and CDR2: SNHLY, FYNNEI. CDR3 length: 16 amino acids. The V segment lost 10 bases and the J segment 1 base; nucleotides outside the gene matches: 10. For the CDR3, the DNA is TGTGCCACGGACGGAAGACTAGCGGGTTCCTACAATGAGCAGTTCTTC. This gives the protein CATDGRLAGSYNEQFF.

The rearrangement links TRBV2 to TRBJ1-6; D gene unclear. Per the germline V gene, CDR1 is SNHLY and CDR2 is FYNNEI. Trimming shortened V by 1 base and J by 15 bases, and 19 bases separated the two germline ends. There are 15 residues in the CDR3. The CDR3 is CASSEGGLGSPLLHF. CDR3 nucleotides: TGTGCCAGCAGTGAAGGTGGTTTGGGCAGCCCACTCCTCCACTTT. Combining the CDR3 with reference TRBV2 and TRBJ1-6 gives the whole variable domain EPEVTQTPSHQVTQMGQEVILRCVPISNHLYFYWYRQILGQKVEFLVSFYNNEISEKSEIFDDQFSVERPDGSNFTLKIRSTKLEDSAMYFCASSEGGLGSPLLHFGNGTRLTVT.

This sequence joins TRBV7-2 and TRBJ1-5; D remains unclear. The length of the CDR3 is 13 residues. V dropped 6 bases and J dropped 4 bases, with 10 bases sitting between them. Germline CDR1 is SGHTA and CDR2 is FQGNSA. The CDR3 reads CASSPQRNQPQHF. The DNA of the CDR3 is TGTGCCAGCAGTCCACAGAGAAATCAGCCCCAGCATTTT.

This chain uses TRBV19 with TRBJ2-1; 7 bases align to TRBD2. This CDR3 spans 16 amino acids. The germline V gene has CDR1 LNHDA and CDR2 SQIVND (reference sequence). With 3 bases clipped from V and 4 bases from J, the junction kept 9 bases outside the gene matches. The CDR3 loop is CASSISGTTYYNEQFF. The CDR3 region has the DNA TGTGCCAGTAGTATTTCCGGGACTACCTATTACAATGAGCAGTTCTTC.

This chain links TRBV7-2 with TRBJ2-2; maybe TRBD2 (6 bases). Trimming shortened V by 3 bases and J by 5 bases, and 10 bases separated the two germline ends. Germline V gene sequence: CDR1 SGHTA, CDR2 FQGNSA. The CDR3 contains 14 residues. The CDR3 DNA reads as TGTGCCAGCAGCTTGTGGCTAGCGACCGGGGAGCTGTTTTTT. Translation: CASSLWLATGELFF.

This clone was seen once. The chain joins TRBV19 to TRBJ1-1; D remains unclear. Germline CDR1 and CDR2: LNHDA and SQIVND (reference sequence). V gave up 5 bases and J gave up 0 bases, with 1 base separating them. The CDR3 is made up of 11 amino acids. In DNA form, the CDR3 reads TGTGCCAGTAGTGTGAACACTGAAGCTTTCTTT. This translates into CASSVNTEAFF.

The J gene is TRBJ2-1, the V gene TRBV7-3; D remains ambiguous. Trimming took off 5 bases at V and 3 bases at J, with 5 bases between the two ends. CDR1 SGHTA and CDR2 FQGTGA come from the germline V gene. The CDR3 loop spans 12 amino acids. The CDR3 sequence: CASSPDYNEQFF. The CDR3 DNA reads TGTGCCAGCAGCCCCGACTACAATGAGCAGTTCTTC.

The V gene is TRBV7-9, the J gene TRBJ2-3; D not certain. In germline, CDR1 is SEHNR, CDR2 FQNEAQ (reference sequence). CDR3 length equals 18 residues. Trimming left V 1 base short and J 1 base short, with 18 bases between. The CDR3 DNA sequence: TGTGCCAGCAGCTTAGGGTCAGGATCCCGATGGGGCACAGATACGCAGTATTTT. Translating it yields CASSLGSGSRWGTDTQYF.

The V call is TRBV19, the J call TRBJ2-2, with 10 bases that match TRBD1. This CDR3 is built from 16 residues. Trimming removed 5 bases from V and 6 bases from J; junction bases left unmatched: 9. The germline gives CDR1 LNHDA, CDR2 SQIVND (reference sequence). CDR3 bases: TGTGCCAGTAGTCCCCGACAGGGGGCTTACTCCGGGGAGCTGTTTTTT. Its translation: CASSPRQGAYSGELFF.

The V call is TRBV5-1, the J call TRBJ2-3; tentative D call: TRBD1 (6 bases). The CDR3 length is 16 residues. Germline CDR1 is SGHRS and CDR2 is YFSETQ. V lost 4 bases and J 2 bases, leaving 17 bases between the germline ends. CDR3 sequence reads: CASSLGQTGITDTQYF. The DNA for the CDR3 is TGCGCCAGCAGCCTAGGACAGACTGGGATCACAGATACGCAGTATTTT.

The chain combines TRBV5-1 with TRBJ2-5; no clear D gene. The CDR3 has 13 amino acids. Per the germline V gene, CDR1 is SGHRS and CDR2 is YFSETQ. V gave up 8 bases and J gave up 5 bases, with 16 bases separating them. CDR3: CASTENSRETQYF. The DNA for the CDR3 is TGCGCCAGTACAGAAAACTCTAGGGAGACCCAGTACTTC.

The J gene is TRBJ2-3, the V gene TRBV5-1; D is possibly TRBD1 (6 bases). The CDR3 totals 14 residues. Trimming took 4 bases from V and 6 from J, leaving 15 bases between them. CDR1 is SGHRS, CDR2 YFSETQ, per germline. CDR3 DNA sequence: TGCGCCAGCAGCAGGGGCCCTGACAGGGATACGCAGTATTTT. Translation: CASSRGPDRDTQYF.

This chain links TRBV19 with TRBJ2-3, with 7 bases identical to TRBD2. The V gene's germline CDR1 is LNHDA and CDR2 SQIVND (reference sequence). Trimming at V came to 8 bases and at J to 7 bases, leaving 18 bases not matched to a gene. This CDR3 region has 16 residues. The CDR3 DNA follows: TGTGCCAGTTCACCACCGACTAGCCCGAGTTTGCATACGCAGTATTTT. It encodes CASSPPTSPSLHTQYF.

The CDR3 DNA follows: TGCAGCGTCACAACAGGGGGCGAGCAGTACTTC. It encodes CSVTTGGEQYF. The chain uses TRBV29-1 and TRBJ2-7, with TRBD1 identical over 8 bases. CDR1 is SQVTM and CDR2 is ANQGSEA in the germline V gene. J was trimmed by 6 bases and V by 6 bases; bases with no gene match: 4. CDR3 length: 11 residues.

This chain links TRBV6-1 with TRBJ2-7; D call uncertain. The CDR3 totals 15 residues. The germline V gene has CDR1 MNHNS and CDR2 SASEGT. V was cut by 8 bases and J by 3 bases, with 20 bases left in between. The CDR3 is CASFPRKATGYEQYF. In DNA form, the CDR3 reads TGTGCCAGCTTCCCACGAAAGGCCACGGGCTACGAGCAGTACTTC.

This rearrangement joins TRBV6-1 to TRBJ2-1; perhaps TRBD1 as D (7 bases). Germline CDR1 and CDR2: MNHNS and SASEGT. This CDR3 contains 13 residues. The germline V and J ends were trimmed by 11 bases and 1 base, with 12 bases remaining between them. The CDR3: CAGGTVSYNEQFF. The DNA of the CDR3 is TGTGCCGGGGGGACAGTTTCCTACAATGAGCAGTTCTTC.

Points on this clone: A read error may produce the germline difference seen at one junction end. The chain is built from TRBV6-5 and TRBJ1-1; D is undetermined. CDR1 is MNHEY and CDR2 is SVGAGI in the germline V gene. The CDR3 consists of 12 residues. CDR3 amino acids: CAGSSMNTEAFF. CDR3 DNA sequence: TGTGCCGGCAGTTCTATGAACACTGAAGCTTTCTTT.

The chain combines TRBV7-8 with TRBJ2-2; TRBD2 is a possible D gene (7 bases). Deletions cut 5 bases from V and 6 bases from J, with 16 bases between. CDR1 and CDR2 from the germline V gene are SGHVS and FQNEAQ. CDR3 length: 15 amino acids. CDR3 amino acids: CASSLWQGRAGELFF. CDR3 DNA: TGTGCCAGCAGCCTCTGGCAGGGGAGGGCCGGGGAGCTGTTTTTT.

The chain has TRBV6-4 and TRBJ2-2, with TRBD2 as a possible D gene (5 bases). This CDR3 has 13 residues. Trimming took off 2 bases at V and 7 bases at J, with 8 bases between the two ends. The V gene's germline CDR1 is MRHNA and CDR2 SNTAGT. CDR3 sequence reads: CASSDGGHGELFF. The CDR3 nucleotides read TGTGCCAGCAGTGACGGAGGCCACGGGGAGCTGTTTTTT.

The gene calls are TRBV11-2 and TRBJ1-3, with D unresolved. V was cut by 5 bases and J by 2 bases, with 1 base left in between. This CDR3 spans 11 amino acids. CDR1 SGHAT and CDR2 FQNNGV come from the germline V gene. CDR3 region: CASSPGNTIYF. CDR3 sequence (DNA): TGTGCCAGCAGCCCTGGAAACACCATATATTTT.